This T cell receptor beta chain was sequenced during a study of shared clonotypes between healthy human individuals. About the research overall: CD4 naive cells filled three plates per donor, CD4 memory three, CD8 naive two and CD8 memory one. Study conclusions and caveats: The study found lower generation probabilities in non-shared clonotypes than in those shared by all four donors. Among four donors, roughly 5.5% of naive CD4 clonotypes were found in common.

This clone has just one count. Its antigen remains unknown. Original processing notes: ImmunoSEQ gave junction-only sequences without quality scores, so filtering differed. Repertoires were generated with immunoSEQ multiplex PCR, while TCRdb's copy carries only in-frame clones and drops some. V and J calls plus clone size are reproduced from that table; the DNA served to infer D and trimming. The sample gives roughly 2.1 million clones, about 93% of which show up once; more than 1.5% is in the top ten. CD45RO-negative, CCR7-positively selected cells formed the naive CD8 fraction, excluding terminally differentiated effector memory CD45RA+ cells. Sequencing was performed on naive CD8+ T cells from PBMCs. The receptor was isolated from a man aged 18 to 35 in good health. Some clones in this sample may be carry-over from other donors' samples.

The CDR3 sequence is CASSLNPGGVSSYEQYF. DNA for the CDR3: TGTGCCAGCAGTTTAAATCCTGGGGGGGTTAGCTCCTACGAGCAGTACTTC. The rearrangement links TRBV28 to TRBJ2-7; 7 bases are a match to TRBD2. With 2 bases clipped from V and 0 bases from J, the junction kept 10 bases outside the gene matches. Germline V gene sequence: CDR1 MDHEN, CDR2 SYDVKM. The CDR3 is made up of 17 amino acids.